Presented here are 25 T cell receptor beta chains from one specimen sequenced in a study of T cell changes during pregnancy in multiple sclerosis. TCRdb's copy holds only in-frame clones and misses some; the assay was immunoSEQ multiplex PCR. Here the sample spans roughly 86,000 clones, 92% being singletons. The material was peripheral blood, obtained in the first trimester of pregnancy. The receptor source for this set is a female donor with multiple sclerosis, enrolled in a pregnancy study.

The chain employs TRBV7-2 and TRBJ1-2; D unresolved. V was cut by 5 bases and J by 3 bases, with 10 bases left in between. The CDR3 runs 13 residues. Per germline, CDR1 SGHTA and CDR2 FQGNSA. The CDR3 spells CASSAGSDYGYTF. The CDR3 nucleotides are TGTGCCAGCAGCGCGGGGAGTGACTATGGCTACACCTTC.

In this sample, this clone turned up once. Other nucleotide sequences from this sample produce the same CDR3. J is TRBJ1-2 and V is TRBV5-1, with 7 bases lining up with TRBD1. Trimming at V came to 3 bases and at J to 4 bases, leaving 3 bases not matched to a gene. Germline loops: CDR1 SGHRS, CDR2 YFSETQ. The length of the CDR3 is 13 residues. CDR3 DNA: TGCGCCAGCAGCTCTGGACAGGTCTATGGCTACACCTTC. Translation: CASSSGQVYGYTF.

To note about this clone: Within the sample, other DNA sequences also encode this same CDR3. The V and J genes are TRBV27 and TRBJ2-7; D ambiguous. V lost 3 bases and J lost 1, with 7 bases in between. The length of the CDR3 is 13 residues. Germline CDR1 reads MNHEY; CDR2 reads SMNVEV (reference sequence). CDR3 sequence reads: CASSLGDSYEQYF. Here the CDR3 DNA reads TGTGCCAGCAGTTTGGGCGATTCCTACGAGCAGTACTTC.

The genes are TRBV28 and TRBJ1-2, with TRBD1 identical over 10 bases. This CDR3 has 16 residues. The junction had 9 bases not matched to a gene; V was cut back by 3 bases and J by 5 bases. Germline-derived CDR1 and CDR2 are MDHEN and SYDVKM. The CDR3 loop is CASSLGGTGAPYGYTF. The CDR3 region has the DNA TGTGCCAGCAGTTTGGGCGGGACAGGGGCCCCATATGGCTACACCTTC.

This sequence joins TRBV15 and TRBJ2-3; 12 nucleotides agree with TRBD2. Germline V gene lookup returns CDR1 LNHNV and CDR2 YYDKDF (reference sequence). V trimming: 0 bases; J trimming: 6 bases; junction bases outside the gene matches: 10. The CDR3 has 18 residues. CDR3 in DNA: TGTGCCACCAGCAGAGATCAAGGGCTAGCGGGGGGGGTGGATACGCAGTATTTT. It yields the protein CATSRDQGLAGGVDTQYF.

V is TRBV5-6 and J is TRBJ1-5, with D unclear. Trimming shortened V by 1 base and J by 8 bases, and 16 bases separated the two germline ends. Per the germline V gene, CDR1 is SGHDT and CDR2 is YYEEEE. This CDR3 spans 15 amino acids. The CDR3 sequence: CASSLRSAGWEPQHF. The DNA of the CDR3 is TGTGCCAGCAGCTTGCGGTCGGCAGGCTGGGAGCCCCAGCATTTT.

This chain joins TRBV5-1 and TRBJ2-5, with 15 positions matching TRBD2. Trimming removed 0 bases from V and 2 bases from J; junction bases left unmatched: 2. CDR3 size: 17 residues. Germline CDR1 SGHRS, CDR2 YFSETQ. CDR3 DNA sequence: TGCGCCAGCAGCTTGGCCGGGACTAGCGGGGGGCAAGAGACCCAGTACTTC. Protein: CASSLAGTSGGQETQYF.

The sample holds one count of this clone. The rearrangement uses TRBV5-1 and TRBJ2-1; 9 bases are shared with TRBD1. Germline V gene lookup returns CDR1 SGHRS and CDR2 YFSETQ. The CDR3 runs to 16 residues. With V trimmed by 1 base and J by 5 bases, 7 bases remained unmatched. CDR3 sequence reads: CASSLRGQGLNNEQFF. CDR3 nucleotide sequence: TGCGCCAGCAGCTTGCGGGGACAGGGCCTCAACAATGAGCAGTTCTTC.

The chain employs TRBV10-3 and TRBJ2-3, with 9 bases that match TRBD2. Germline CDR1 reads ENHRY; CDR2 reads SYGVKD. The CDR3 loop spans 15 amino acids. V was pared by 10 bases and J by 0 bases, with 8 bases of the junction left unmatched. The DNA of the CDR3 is TGTGCCACCACGACTAGCGGAGCTAGCACAGATACGCAGTATTTT. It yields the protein CATTTSGASTDTQYF.

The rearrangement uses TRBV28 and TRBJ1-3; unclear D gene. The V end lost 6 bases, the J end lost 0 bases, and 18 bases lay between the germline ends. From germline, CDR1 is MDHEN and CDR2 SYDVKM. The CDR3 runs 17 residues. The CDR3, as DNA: TGTGCCAGCAGCGTGGCAGGACTGTGGTCCTCTGGAAACACCATATATTTT. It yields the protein CASSVAGLWSSGNTIYF.

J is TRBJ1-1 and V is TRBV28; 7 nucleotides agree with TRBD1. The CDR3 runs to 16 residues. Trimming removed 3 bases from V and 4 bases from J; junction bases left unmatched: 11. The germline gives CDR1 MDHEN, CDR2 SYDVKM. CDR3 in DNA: TGTGCCAGCAGTTTTTCAGGGGGACGCCGGGGCACTGAAGCTTTCTTT. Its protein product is CASSFSGGRRGTEAFF.

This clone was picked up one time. The CDR3 spells CAISATPGQETQYF. The CDR3 DNA reads as TGTGCCATCAGTGCGACCCCGGGACAAGAGACCCAGTACTTC. The rearrangement uses TRBV10-3 and TRBJ2-5, with D possibly being TRBD2 (5 bases). V shed 4 bases and J shed 2 bases, with 11 bases lying between them. The CDR3 is 14 amino acids. Germline loops: CDR1 ENHRY, CDR2 SYGVKD.

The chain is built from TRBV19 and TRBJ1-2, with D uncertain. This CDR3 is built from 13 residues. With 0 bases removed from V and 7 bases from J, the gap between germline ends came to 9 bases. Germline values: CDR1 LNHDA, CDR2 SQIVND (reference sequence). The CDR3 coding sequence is TGTGCCAGTAGTATAGATGAGGTCCGTGGCTACACCTTC. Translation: CASSIDEVRGYTF.

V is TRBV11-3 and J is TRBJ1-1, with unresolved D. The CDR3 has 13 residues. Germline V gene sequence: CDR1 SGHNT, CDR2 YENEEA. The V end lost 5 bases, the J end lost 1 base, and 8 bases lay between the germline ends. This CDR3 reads CASSADWNTEAFF. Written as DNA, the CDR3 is TGTGCCAGCAGCGCGGACTGGAACACTGAAGCTTTCTTT. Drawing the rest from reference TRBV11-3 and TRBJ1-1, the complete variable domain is EAGVVQSPRYKIIEKKQPVAFWCNPISGHNTLYWYLQNLGQGPELLIRYENEEAVDDSQLPKDRFSAERLKGVDSTLKIQPAELGDSAVYLCASSADWNTEAFFGQGTRLTVV.

The CDR3 spells CATHTGTEAFF. In DNA form, the CDR3 reads TGTGCCACACATACCGGGACTGAAGCTTTCTTT. This chain connects TRBV28 to TRBJ1-1; D is unresolved. Trimming pared 10 bases from V and 5 bases from J, leaving 11 bases between. In germline, CDR1 is MDHEN, CDR2 SYDVKM. The CDR3 runs 11 residues.

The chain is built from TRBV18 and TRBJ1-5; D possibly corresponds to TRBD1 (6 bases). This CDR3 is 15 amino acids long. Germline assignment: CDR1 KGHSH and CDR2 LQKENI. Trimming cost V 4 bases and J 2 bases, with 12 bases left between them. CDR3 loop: CASSQPGHGNQPQHF. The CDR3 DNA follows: TGTGCCAGCTCACAACCGGGACACGGCAATCAGCCCCAGCATTTT.

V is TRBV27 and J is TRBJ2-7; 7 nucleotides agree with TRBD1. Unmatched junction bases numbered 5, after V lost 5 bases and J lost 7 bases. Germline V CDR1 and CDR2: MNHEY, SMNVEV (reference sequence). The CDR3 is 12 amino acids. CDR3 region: CASSRQGQEQYF. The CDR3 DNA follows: TGTGCCAGCAGTCGACAGGGTCAAGAGCAGTACTTC.

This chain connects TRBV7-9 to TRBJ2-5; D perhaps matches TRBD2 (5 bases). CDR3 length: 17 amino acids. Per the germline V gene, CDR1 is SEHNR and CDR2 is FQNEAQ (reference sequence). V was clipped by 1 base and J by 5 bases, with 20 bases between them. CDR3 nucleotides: TGTGCCAGCAGCTTAGACATCGTGTTCTCGACGGGGGAGACCCAGTACTTC. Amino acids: CASSLDIVFSTGETQYF.

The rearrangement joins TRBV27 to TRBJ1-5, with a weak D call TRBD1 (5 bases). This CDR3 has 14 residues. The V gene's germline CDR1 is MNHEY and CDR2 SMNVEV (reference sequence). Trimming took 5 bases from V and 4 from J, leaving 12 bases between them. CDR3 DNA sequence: TGTGCCAGCAGTCCCGACAGCACAAATCAGCCCCAGCATTTT. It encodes CASSPDSTNQPQHF.

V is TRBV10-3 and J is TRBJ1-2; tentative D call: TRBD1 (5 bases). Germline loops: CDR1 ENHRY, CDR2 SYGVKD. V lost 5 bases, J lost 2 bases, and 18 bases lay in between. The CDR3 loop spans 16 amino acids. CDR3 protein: CAISPHHDSSNYGYTF. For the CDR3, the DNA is TGTGCCATCAGTCCCCACCACGACAGTTCAAACTATGGCTACACCTTC.

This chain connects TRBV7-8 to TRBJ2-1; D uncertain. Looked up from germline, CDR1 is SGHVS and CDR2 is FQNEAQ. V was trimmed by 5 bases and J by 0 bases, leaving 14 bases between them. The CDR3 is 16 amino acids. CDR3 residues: CASSPLLWASYNEQFF. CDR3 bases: TGTGCCAGCAGCCCCTTGTTGTGGGCCTCCTACAATGAGCAGTTCTTC. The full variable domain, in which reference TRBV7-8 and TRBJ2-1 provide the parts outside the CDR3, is GAGVSQSPRYKVAKRGQDVALRCDPISGHVSLFWYQQALGQGPEFLTYFQNEAQLDKSGLPSDRFFAERPEGSVSTLKIQRTQQEDSAVYLCASSPLLWASYNEQFFGPGTRLTVL.

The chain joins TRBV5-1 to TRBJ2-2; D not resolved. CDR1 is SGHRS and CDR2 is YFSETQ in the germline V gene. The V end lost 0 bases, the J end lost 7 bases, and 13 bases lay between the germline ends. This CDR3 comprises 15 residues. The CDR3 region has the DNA TGCGCCAGCAGCTTGGATCCCCCCGGAGTCGGGGAGCTGTTTTTT. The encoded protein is CASSLDPPGVGELFF.

For the CDR3, the DNA is TGTGCCAGTAGCCCCGATCCGGGAGGGCCTAACGAGCAGTACTTC. Encoded protein: CASSPDPGGPNEQYF. The J gene is TRBJ2-7, the V gene TRBV19, with 8 nucleotides matching TRBD2. V dropped 6 bases and J dropped 5; count of bases not matched to a gene: 12. This CDR3 is built from 15 residues. Germline assignment: CDR1 LNHDA and CDR2 SQIVND (reference sequence).

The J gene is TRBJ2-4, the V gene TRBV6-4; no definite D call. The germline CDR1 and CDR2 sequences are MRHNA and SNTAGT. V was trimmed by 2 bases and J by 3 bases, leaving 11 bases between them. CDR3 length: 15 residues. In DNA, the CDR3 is TGTGCCAGCAGTGACACCTCTAAAGACAAAAACATTCAGTACTTC. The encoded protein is CASSDTSKDKNIQYF.

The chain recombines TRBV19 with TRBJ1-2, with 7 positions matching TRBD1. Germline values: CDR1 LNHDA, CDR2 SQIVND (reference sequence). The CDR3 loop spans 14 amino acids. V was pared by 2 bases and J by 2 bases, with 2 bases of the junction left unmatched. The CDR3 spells CASSITGDNYGYTF. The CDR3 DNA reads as TGTGCCAGTAGTATAACAGGGGACAACTATGGCTACACCTTC.